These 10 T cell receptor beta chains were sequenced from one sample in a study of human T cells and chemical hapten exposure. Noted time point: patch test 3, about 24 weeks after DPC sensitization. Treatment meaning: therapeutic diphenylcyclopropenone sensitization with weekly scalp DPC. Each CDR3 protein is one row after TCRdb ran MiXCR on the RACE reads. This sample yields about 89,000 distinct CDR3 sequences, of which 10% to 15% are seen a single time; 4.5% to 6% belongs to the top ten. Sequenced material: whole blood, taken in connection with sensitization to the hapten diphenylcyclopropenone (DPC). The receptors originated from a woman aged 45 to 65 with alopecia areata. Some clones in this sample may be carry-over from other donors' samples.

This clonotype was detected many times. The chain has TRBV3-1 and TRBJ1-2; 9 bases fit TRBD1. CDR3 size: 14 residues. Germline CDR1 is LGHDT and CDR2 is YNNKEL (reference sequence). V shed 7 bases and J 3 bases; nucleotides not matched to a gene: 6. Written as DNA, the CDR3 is TGTGCCAGCAAACCGGGACAGGGACACTATGGCTACACCTTC. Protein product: CASKPGQGHYGYTF.

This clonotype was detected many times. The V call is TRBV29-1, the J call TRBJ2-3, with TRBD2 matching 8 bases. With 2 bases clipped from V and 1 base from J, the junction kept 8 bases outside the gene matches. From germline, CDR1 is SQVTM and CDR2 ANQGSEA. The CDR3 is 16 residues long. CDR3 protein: CSVESGSAAGTDTQYF. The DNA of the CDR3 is TGCAGCGTTGAAAGCGGGAGTGCGGCCGGCACAGATACGCAGTATTTT.

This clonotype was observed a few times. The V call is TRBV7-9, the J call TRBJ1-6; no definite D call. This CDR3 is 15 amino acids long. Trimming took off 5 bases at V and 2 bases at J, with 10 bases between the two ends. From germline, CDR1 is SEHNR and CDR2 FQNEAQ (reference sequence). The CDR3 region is CASSVPGAYNSPLHF. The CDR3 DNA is TGTGCCAGCAGCGTCCCGGGAGCCTATAATTCACCCCTCCACTTT.

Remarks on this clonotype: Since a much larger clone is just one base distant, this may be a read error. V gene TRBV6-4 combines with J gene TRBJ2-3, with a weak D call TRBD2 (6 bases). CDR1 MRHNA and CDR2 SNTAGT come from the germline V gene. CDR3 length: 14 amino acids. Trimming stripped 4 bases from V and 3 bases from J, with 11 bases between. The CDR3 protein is CASSVDLATDTQYF. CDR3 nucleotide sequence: TGTGCCAGCAGTGTCGACCTAGCGACAGATACGCAGTATTTT.

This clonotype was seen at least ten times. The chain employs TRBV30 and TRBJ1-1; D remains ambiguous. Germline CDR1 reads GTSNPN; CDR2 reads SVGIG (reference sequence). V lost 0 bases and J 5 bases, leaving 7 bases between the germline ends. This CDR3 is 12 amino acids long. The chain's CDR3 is CAWSVGRTEAFF. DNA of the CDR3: TGTGCCTGGAGTGTAGGGCGAACTGAAGCTTTCTTT.

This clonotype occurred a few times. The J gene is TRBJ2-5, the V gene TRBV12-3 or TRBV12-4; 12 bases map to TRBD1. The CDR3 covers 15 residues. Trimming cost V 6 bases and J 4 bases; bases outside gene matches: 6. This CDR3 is CASSPGTGGRETQYF. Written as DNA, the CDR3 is TGTGCCAGCAGCCCCGGGACAGGGGGCCGAGAGACCCAGTACTTC.

The CDR3 DNA follows: TGCAGTGCTTGGTCCGGGACACCATCCTACGAGCAGTACTTC. It yields the protein CSAWSGTPSYEQYF. The J gene is TRBJ2-7, the V gene TRBV20-1, with D tentatively TRBD1 (6 bases). This CDR3 spans 14 amino acids. Germline V CDR1 and CDR2: DFQATT, SNEGSKA (reference sequence). The V and J ends lost 5 bases and 1 base respectively, with 15 bases between them.

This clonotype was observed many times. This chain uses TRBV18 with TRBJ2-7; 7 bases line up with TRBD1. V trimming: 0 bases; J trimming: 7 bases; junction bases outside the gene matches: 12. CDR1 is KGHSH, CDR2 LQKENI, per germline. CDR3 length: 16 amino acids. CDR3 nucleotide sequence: TGTGCCAGCTCACCACCGGTAACAGGGGCTATCGGGGAGCAGTACTTC. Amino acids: CASSPPVTGAIGEQYF.

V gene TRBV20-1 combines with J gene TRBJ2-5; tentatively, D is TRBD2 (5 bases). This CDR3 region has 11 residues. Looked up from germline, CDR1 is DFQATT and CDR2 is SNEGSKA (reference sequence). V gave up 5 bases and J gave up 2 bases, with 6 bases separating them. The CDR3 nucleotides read TGCAGTGCTCGGGAACAAGAGACCCAGTACTTC. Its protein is CSAREQETQYF.

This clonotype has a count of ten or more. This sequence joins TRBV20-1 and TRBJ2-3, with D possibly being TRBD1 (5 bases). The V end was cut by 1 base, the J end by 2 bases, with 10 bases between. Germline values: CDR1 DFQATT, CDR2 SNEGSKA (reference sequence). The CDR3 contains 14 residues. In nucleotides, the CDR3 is TGCAGTGCTAGAGGCAGGGCCGACACAGATACGCAGTATTTT. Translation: CSARGRADTDTQYF.